This T cell receptor (beta chain) is drawn from a study of blood T cell repertoires in COVID-19 (TCRdb year 2020). Study-level background: The collaborator samples originated in the United States, Italy and Spain and spanned the acute and convalescent phases of COVID-19. Samples were obtained from the ongoing ImmuneRACE study (first 160 participants) and from about 1,300 subjects provided by 6 global collaborators. Where available, HLA class I and class II types were obtained from metadata supplied by the sample provider rather than from assay-based typing. The material from the prospective study consisted of cDNA or gDNA derived from T cells, B-cell-depleted T cells, or PBMCs. The dataset comprised deeply sampled blood TCRbeta repertoires from subjects exposed to, actively infected with, or recovered from COVID-19. The repertoires were released in a freely available public database intended as a resource for research on the immune response to SARS-CoV-2. Sample metadata almost always included a de-identified subject ID, COVID-19 status, age in years and sex. Study-wide conclusions, independent of this receptor: How much clinical and demographic metadata was included differed by source and by participant, and the metadata was provided uncurated.

The trim is 4 bases for V and 1 base for J, with a gap of 22 bases between the germline ends. In the germline V gene, CDR1 corresponds to KGHDR and CDR2 to SFDVKD. Measured from the cysteine to the valine, the CDR3 is 18 residues long. The entry retains the CDR3 DNA only, 54 bases that are in frame from base 1. Collaborating institutions collected whole blood in K2EDTA tubes following their own protocols. For TCRbeta analysis, collaborator samples were shipped as frozen whole blood, as isolated PBMCs, or as DNA extracted from either sample type. Comments on this clone: Its specific antigen is unknown. No base quality information exists; no much larger clone differs at one position.

TCRbeta CDR3 regions were amplified from genomic DNA using the immunoSEQ Assay, a bias-controlled multiplex PCR. The study's processing was this. Within the assay, amplification of reference gene primers was used to estimate how many nucleated cells each sample contained. To quantify the absolute abundance of each unique TCRbeta CDR3 rearrangement, sequence reads were collapsed and filtered. For each sample, productive Simpson clonality was calculated as the square root of Simpson's diversity index across productive rearrangements. TCRdb limited this immuneACCESS table to in-frame rearrangements with V and J called. A share of clones is missing; checked studies link under half to unresolved V genes, and the rest is unexplained. Clone size and the V and J calls come from that table; the DNA yielded D and trimming. This sample holds approximately 110,000 clones; 65% to 85% were observed only once. The biggest ten clones account for about 1.4% of the sample.

The chain links TRBV24-1 with TRBJ2-7; too little of a D gene remains to name it. The sequence was obtained from a man aged 45 to 65 with acute or convalescent COVID-19. The sequenced sample was peripheral blood. The bases read TGTGCCACCAGTGACTCGACTTTCACTCCCAACGGGTCCTACGAGCAGTACGTC. This sequence encodes CATSDSTFTPNGSYEQYV.